Listed here is a single T cell receptor beta chain. Trimming removed 2 bases at V and 0 bases at J, with 10 bases between. Germline values: CDR1 MGHRA, CDR2 YSYEKL. The length of the CDR3 is 15 residues. TCR beta CDR3 regions were amplified from RNA. When the TCR CDR3 underwent first-round RT-PCR, the HTBI primer set was used. From the multiplex PCR reads, TCRdb called clonotypes with MiXCR, one entry per CDR3 protein. The profile shows some 620,000 distinct CDR3 sequences, around 15% of them singletons. The data were obtained in a study of T cells in Graves' hyperthyroidism and ophthalmopathy. This chain joins TRBV4-1 and TRBJ1-1; D ambiguous. The TCR sequence derives from a woman aged 30 to 39 with Graves' hyperthyroidism. The sample comprised blood. The CDR3 loop reads CASSQTVLMNTEAFF. The CDR3 nucleotides are TGCGCCAGCAGCCAAACAGTACTGATGAACACTGAAGCTTTCTTT.